One and the same sample provided the 28 T cell receptor beta chains below, sequenced in a study of neurological immune-mediated disorders. TCRdb used MiXCR to reprocess the 5' RACE reads, holding one entry per CDR3 protein. This sample carries tens of thousands of distinct CDR3 sequences, roughly 25% of them seen once, and the ten largest clones take 20% to 25%. Sequenced: PBMCs. These receptors were obtained from a woman aged 70-85 years in good health.

This clonotype showed up many times. The rearrangement links TRBV27 to TRBJ2-2; 9 nucleotides agree with TRBD2. Germline CDR1 and CDR2: MNHEY and SMNVEV (reference sequence). CDR3 length: 15 residues. Trimming cost V 6 bases and J 3 bases; bases outside gene matches: 5. CDR3 nucleotides: TGTGCCAGCAGCCTCGGCGGGAGGGACACCGGGGAGCTGTTTTTT. Residues: CASSLGGRDTGELFF.

This clonotype was detected many times. The V call is TRBV18, the J call TRBJ1-2, with a tentative D call TRBD1 (5 bases). CDR1 KGHSH and CDR2 LQKENI come from the germline V gene. CDR3 length: 16 residues. The germline V and J ends were trimmed by 2 bases and 3 bases, with 16 bases remaining between them. The CDR3 protein is CASSPYSGFGDYGYTF. As DNA, the CDR3 is TGTGCCAGCTCACCATATTCAGGGTTCGGTGACTATGGCTACACCTTC.

A word on this clonotype: Germline and junction disagree at one end, which may indicate a read error. V usage is TRBV28 and J usage is TRBJ1-2; D might be TRBD1 (5 bases). This CDR3 comprises 16 residues. Per germline, CDR1 MDHEN and CDR2 SYDVKM. CDR3 sequence (DNA): TGTTCCAGCAGTCCAGGGTGGGCAGCTACTAACTATGGCTACACCTTC. Its translation: CSSSPGWAATNYGYTF.

In its sample, this clonotype was seen many times. The chain combines TRBV11-2 with TRBJ1-1; D not resolved. V lost 1 base to trimming and J lost 0 bases, with 6 bases between them. Germline CDR1 and CDR2: SGHAT and FQNNGV. The length of the CDR3 is 14 residues. The DNA for the CDR3 is TGTGCCAGCAGCTTAGGTGGAATGAACACTGAAGCTTTCTTT. Its translation: CASSLGGMNTEAFF.

This clonotype is medium-sized within its sample. V gene TRBV5-8 combines with J gene TRBJ1-5; TRBD1 is a possible D gene (5 bases). Trimming took off 7 bases at V and 1 base at J, with 24 bases between the two ends. The CDR3 consists of 18 residues. Per the germline V gene, CDR1 is SGHTS and CDR2 is YDEGEE. The DNA for the CDR3 is TGTGCCAGCGACCCCGGCCCGGGACCATTCACGAGCAATCAGCCCCAGCATTTT. This gives the protein CASDPGPGPFTSNQPQHF.

This clonotype was observed at least ten times. This CDR3 reads CASSGGASNSGANVLTF. The CDR3 DNA sequence: TGCGCCAGCAGTGGGGGGGCATCCAACTCTGGGGCCAACGTCCTGACTTTC. J is TRBJ2-6 and V is TRBV10-1; tentatively, D is TRBD1 or TRBD2 (6 bases each). Looked up from germline, CDR1 is WNHNN and CDR2 is SYGVQD (reference sequence). The CDR3 totals 17 residues. The germline V and J ends were trimmed by 4 bases and 0 bases, with 13 bases remaining between them.

This clonotype was recorded many times. The genes are TRBV20-1 and TRBJ1-6; D uncertain. CDR3 length equals 12 residues. V was pared by 7 bases and J by 9 bases, with 13 bases between. Germline CDR1 reads DFQATT; CDR2 reads SNEGSKA (reference sequence). CDR3 DNA sequence: TGCAGTGTGTTCGAGGAGGGTTCACCCCTCCACTTT. It is translated as CSVFEEGSPLHF.

In this sample, this clonotype turned up a few times. The J gene is TRBJ1-1, the V gene TRBV7-2; possible D gene TRBD1, 5 bases. The CDR3 loop spans 14 amino acids. The germline CDR1 and CDR2 sequences are SGHTA and FQGNSA. V lost 2 bases and J 8 bases, leaving 15 bases between the germline ends. The chain's CDR3 is CASSLRGPSQEAFF. The CDR3 bases are TGTGCCAGCAGCTTACGGGGCCCGTCCCAGGAAGCTTTCTTT.

The chain joins TRBV5-1 to TRBJ2-2; D call uncertain. This CDR3 region has 13 residues. Germline assignment: CDR1 SGHRS and CDR2 YFSETQ. Trimming stripped 4 bases from V and 7 bases from J, with 11 bases between. The CDR3 nucleotides read TGCGCCAGCAGCCCGCCCGCCGACGGGGAGCTGTTTTTT. Translation: CASSPPADGELFF.

CDR3 sequence (DNA): TGCAGCGTTGAAGAAGCCGGGTCCGAAGAGACCCAGTACTTC. It codes for CSVEEAGSEETQYF. This chain links TRBV29-1 with TRBJ2-5, with unresolved D. The CDR3 contains 14 residues. The germline V gene encodes CDR1 SQVTM and CDR2 ANQGSEA. With 0 bases removed from V and 3 bases from J, the gap between germline ends came to 11 bases.

This clonotype was seen ten or more times. J is TRBJ2-7 and V is TRBV5-1; D is ambiguous. The V gene lost 1 base and the J gene lost 4 bases, with 6 bases spanning the gap. Germline lookup yields CDR1 SGHRS and CDR2 YFSETQ. The CDR3 runs to 12 residues. CDR3 sequence (DNA): TGCGCCAGCAGCTTGATCGGATACGAGCAGTACTTC. Protein product: CASSLIGYEQYF.

The sample holds many counts of this clonotype. J is TRBJ2-1 and V is TRBV20-1; the D gene is possibly TRBD2 (6 bases). Trimming shortened V by 1 base and J by 8 bases, and 12 bases separated the two germline ends. Germline lookup yields CDR1 DFQATT and CDR2 SNEGSKA (reference sequence). The CDR3 is 13 residues long. CDR3 in amino acids: CSARGGWGDEQFF. The DNA for the CDR3 is TGCAGTGCTAGAGGGGGCTGGGGGGATGAGCAGTTCTTC.

This clonotype has at least ten counts. V gene TRBV5-1 combines with J gene TRBJ2-7, with 9 bases fitting TRBD1. The CDR3 covers 16 residues. With 0 bases clipped from V and 7 bases from J, the junction kept 11 bases outside the gene matches. The V gene's germline CDR1 is SGHRS and CDR2 YFSETQ. The CDR3, as DNA: TGCGCCAGCAGCTTGGGCCCCCAAACAGGGGGCGGAGAGCAGTACTTC. Translating gives CASSLGPQTGGGEQYF.

This clonotype was detected many times. The chain employs TRBV15 and TRBJ2-7; 9 nucleotides match TRBD2. Unmatched junction bases numbered 16, after V lost 5 bases and J lost 2 bases. CDR1 is LNHNV, CDR2 YYDKDF, per germline (reference sequence). CDR3 length: 18 amino acids. This CDR3 reads CATSHSEAGGPRTYEQYF. CDR3 nucleotide sequence: TGTGCCACCAGCCACTCAGAAGCGGGAGGCCCCAGGACCTACGAGCAGTACTTC.

The sample holds many counts of this clonotype. CDR3 sequence (DNA): TGTGCCAGCAGAGCCGGGACAGGGTCGGGTTCACCCCTCCACTTT. This codes for CASRAGTGSGSPLHF. The V and J genes are TRBV12-3 or TRBV12-4 and TRBJ1-6; 9 bases match TRBD1. The CDR3 loop spans 15 amino acids. The junction had 9 bases not matched to a gene; V was cut back by 6 bases and J by 9 bases.

This clonotype was recorded at least ten times. The V call is TRBV5-1, the J call TRBJ2-6, with D unresolved. The length of the CDR3 is 13 residues. Trimming took 5 bases from V and 0 from J, leaving 3 bases between them. Germline V gene lookup returns CDR1 SGHRS and CDR2 YFSETQ. In nucleotides, the CDR3 is TGCGCCAGCAGGGACTCTGGGGCCAACGTCCTGACTTTC. The encoded protein is CASRDSGANVLTF. Based on the CDR3 plus reference TRBV5-1 and TRBJ2-6, the full variable domain is KAGVTQTPRYLIKTRGQQVTLSCSPISGHRSVSWYQQTPGQGLQFLFEYFSETQRNKGNFPGRFSGRQFSNSRSEMNVSTLELGDSALYLCASRDSGANVLTFGAGSRLTVL.

This clonotype came up many times. The V gene is TRBV20-1, the J gene TRBJ2-4; D uncertain. The CDR3 is 16 amino acids. V was clipped by 1 base and J by 0 bases, with 13 bases between them. Germline values: CDR1 DFQATT, CDR2 SNEGSKA (reference sequence). DNA of the CDR3: TGCAGTGCTAGAGGTTTGTCCGGCGTAGCCAAAAACATTCAGTACTTC. As protein: CSARGLSGVAKNIQYF.

V gene TRBV5-4 combines with J gene TRBJ2-5; TRBD2 matches 7 bases. In germline, CDR1 is SGHNT, CDR2 YYREEE (reference sequence). CDR3 length: 15 amino acids. Losses at the gene ends were 1 base for V and 2 bases for J; bases not matched to a gene: 5. In nucleotides, the CDR3 is TGTGCCAGCAGCTTGTTTGCTAGCGGTCAAGAGACCCAGTACTTC. Translated, it gives CASSLFASGQETQYF.

This clonotype was picked up many times. The chain recombines TRBV25-1 with TRBJ2-2; no firm D call. V was shortened by 7 bases and J by 1 base, with 4 bases between the two germline ends. Germline V gives CDR1 MGHDK, CDR2 SYGVNS. This CDR3 contains 12 residues. In nucleotides, the CDR3 is TGTGCCAGCACAGAGAACACCGGGGAGCTGTTTTTT. Protein sequence: CASTENTGELFF. The entire variable domain, with the rest obtained from reference TRBV25-1 and TRBJ2-2, is as follows: EADIYQTPRYLVIGTGKKITLECSQTMGHDKMYWYQQDPGMELHLIHYSYGVNSTEKGDLSSESTVSRIRTEHFPLTLESARPSHTSQYLCASTENTGELFFGEGSRLTVL.

This clonotype has a handful of counts. The chain couples TRBV6-5 to TRBJ2-1; TRBD2 matches at 8 bases. Losses at the gene ends were 6 bases for V and 0 bases for J; bases not matched to a gene: 7. Germline V gene lookup returns CDR1 MNHEY and CDR2 SVGAGI. This CDR3 is 16 amino acids long. CDR3 coding DNA: TGTGCCAGCAGGACTAGCGCCTTAGACTCCTACAATGAGCAGTTCTTC. Translating gives CASRTSALDSYNEQFF.

This clonotype was recorded at least ten times. The chain is built from TRBV5-6 and TRBJ2-5, with a weak D call TRBD1 (6 bases). From germline, CDR1 is SGHDT and CDR2 YYEEEE. V shed 1 base and J shed 5 bases, with 21 bases lying between them. This CDR3 is built from 17 residues. The CDR3 DNA is TGTGCCAGCAGCTTGCGTCCCCAACACAGGGTTTGGGAGACCCAGTACTTC. The encoded protein is CASSLRPQHRVWETQYF.

This clonotype was detected ten times or more. The chain uses TRBV2 and TRBJ1-1; D is unclear. Germline CDR1 SNHLY, CDR2 FYNNEI. The V and J ends lost 5 bases and 0 bases respectively, with 7 bases between them. The length of the CDR3 is 13 residues. CDR3 residues: CASSRTMNTEAFF. The DNA for the CDR3 is TGTGCCAGCAGTCGGACGATGAACACTGAAGCTTTCTTT. Variable domain in full (rest from reference TRBV2 and TRBJ1-1): EPEVTQTPSHQVTQMGQEVILRCVPISNHLYFYWYRQILGQKVEFLVSFYNNEISEKSEIFDDQFSVERPDGSNFTLKIRSTKLEDSAMYFCASSRTMNTEAFFGQGTRLTVV.

The sample holds many counts of this clonotype. The gene calls are TRBV10-3 and TRBJ2-1; the match to TRBD2 covers 13 bases. There are 18 residues in the CDR3. The germline V gene has CDR1 ENHRY and CDR2 SYGVKD. V was pared by 3 bases and J by 5 bases, with 10 bases of the junction left unmatched. CDR3 sequence (DNA): TGTGCCATCAGTGAAAATTCCGGGACTAGCGGGACCCACAATGAGCAGTTCTTC. It is translated as CAISENSGTSGTHNEQFF.

The CDR3 region is CASSVGGGAESEQFF. For the CDR3, the DNA is TGTGCCAGCAGCGTAGGAGGGGGGGCCGAATCTGAGCAGTTCTTC. The rearrangement joins TRBV9 to TRBJ2-1; possible D gene TRBD2, 7 bases. V was cut by 0 bases and J by 9 bases, with 16 bases left in between. The CDR3 contains 15 residues. CDR1 is SGDLS and CDR2 is YYNGEE in the germline V gene.

On this clonotype itself: A read error may explain this, as a much larger clone is one base away. V and J are TRBV6-5 and TRBJ1-1; the D gene is possibly TRBD1 (5 bases). Trimming stripped 6 bases from V and 6 bases from J, with 14 bases between. Germline assignment: CDR1 MNHEY and CDR2 SVGAGI. This CDR3 has 13 residues. CDR3 DNA: TGTGCCAGCAGGAGACAGAGTGGCGCTGAAGCTTTCTTT. Translation: CASRRQSGAEAFF.

This clonotype has a count of ten or more. The rearrangement uses TRBV5-1 and TRBJ2-7; 11 positions match TRBD2. V was pared by 0 bases and J by 2 bases, with 7 bases of the junction left unmatched. The V gene's germline CDR1 is SGHRS and CDR2 YFSETQ. This CDR3 comprises 17 residues. DNA of the CDR3: TGCGCCAGCAGCTTGGGACTAGCGGGGTTGCTGGCCTACGAGCAGTACTTC. It specifies CASSLGLAGLLAYEQYF.

In its sample, this clonotype was seen many times. V usage is TRBV5-1 and J usage is TRBJ2-5; 8 bases match TRBD1. The V gene's germline CDR1 is SGHRS and CDR2 YFSETQ. V lost 0 bases, J lost 0 bases, and 4 bases stayed unmatched. The length of the CDR3 is 16 residues. The CDR3: CASSLGETGDQETQYF. For the CDR3, the DNA is TGCGCCAGCAGCTTGGGAGAGACAGGGGACCAAGAGACCCAGTACTTC.

There are many counts of this clonotype. The chain employs TRBV5-4 and TRBJ2-3; D is undetermined. Germline values: CDR1 SGHNT, CDR2 YYREEE (reference sequence). This CDR3 comprises 14 residues. V lost 4 bases and J lost 5, with 14 bases in between. CDR3 in DNA: TGTGCCAGCAGCCGTATATCCCTGGTAGATACGCAGTATTTT. Protein sequence: CASSRISLVDTQYF.